The clone carrying this T cell receptor beta chain was seen only once. Its specificity is unknown. Sequenced by immunoSEQ multiplex PCR; TCRdb stores in-frame clones only, minus some. The profile shows about 1 million clones, 75% to 80% of them singletons. The data are from a study of shared clonotypes between healthy human individuals. About the research overall: Researchers drew samples from a couple of women and a few men aged 18 to 49. Findings of the study overall: Although depth was large, rarefaction showed that sequencing of the sorted subsets was incomplete.

Sequencing was carried out using memory CD4+ T cells from PBMCs. Subset indicated: CD45RA-negative fraction. The source is a man aged 18 to 29 in good health. Some clones in this sample may be carry-over from other donors' samples.

The CDR3 here is CASSLREATNTGELFF. As DNA, the CDR3 is TGTGCCAGCAGCTTAAGGGAAGCGACGAACACCGGGGAGCTGTTTTTT. The genes are TRBV7-3 and TRBJ2-2; no reliable D call. There are 16 residues in the CDR3. Trimming took 1 base from V and 0 from J, leaving 9 bases between them. CDR1 SGHTA and CDR2 FQGTGA come from the germline V gene.